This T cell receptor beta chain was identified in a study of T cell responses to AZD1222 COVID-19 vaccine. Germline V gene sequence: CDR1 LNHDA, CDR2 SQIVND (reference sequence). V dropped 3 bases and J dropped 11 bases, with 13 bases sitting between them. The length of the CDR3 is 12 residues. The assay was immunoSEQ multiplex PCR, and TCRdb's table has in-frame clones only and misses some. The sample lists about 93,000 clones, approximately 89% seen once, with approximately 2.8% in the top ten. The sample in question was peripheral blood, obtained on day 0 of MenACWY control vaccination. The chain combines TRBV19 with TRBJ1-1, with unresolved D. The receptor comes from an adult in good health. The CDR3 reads CASSISRARAFF. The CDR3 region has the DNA TGTGCCAGTAGTATCTCTCGGGCGCGGGCTTTCTTT.